The source of this T cell receptor beta chain is a study of cytomegalovirus exposure and HLA in healthy donors. Study results and limitations: The only immune exposure information that was available was CMV serostatus. Reportedly, TCR beta sequences accurately predicted HLA-A and HLA-B alleles in most subjects. Analysis performed later found 16,000 or so TCR beta sequences associated with HLA alleles at 0.05 false discovery rate. Later analysis associated a missense DCLRE1C variant with TCR beta V- and J-gene trimming.

Trimming at V came to 4 bases and at J to 5 bases, leaving 5 bases not matched to a gene. The CDR3 consists of 13 residues. Germline V lookup: CDR1 SGHDT, CDR2 YYEEEE. The PCR made use of 60 Vbeta and 13 Jbeta primers. The table came from immunoSEQ multiplex PCR; TCRdb's copy has only in-frame clones and leaves some out. The repertoire holds around 100,000 clones, 82% seen once, with roughly 2.6% in the top ten. A note on this clone: Its antigen is not identified.

This receptor was identified in a woman aged 18-30 years in good health and CMV-seronegative. Sequenced material: PBMCs. V and J are TRBV5-6 and TRBJ2-7; 8 nucleotides agree with TRBD1. The CDR3 loop reads CASSGDRGDEQYF. Written as DNA, the CDR3 is TGTGCCAGCAGCGGAGACAGGGGTGACGAGCAGTACTTC.